This T cell receptor (beta chain) was captured in a study of shared clonotypes between healthy human individuals. This clone occurred once. Germline values: CDR1 MDHEN, CDR2 SYDVKM. Trimming left V 1 base short and J 10 bases short, with 17 bases between. The CDR3 extends over 15 amino acids. Method: immunoSEQ multiplex PCR; TCRdb's copy keeps in-frame clones and lacks some. The sample shows 2.3 million or so clones, more than 85% of them seen only once. The genes are TRBV28 and TRBJ2-1, with a tentative D call TRBD1 (6 bases). Sequenced material: naive CD4+ T cells from PBMCs. Subset reported: CD45RA+ positively selected. This TCR came from a man aged 18 to 30 in good health. Some clones in this sample may be carry-over from other donors' samples. CDR3: CASSLSSQGSREQFF. CDR3 DNA: TGTGCCAGCAGTTTATCTTCTCAGGGGTCTCGGGAGCAGTTCTTC. The full variable domain, in which reference TRBV28 and TRBJ2-1 provide the parts outside the CDR3, is DVKVTQSSRYLVKRTGEKVFLECVQDMDHENMFWYRQDPGLGLRLIYFSYDVKMKEKGDIPEGYSVSREKKERFSLILESASTNQTSMYLCASSLSSQGSREQFFGPGTRLTVL.